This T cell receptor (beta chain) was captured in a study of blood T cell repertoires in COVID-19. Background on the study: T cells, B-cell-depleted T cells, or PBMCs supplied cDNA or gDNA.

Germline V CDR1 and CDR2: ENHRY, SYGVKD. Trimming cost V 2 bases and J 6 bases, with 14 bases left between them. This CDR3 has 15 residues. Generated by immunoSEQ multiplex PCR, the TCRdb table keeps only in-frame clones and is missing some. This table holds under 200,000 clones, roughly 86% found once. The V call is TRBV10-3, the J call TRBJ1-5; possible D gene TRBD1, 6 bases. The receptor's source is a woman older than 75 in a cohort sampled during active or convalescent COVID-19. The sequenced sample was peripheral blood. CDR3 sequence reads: CAISEDGGWGQPQHF. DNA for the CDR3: TGTGCCATCAGTGAGGATGGGGGCTGGGGTCAGCCCCAGCATTTT.